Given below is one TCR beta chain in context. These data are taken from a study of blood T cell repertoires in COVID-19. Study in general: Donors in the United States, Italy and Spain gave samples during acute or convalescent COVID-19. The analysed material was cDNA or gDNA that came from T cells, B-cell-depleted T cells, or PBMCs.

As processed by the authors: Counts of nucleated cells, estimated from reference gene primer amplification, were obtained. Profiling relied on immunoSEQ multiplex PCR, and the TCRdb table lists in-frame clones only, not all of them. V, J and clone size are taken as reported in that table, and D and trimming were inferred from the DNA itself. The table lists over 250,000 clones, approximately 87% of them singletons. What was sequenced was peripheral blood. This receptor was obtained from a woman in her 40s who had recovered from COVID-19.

The CDR3 region is CASSMRTGPDTQYF. The CDR3 DNA reads as TGTGCCAGTAGTATGAGGACAGGGCCAGATACGCAGTATTTT. This chain joins TRBV19 and TRBJ2-3; 8 nucleotides align to TRBD1. The CDR3 covers 14 residues. Trimming at V came to 3 bases and at J to 4 bases, leaving 3 bases not matched to a gene. Germline V gene sequence: CDR1 LNHDA, CDR2 SQIVND (reference sequence).